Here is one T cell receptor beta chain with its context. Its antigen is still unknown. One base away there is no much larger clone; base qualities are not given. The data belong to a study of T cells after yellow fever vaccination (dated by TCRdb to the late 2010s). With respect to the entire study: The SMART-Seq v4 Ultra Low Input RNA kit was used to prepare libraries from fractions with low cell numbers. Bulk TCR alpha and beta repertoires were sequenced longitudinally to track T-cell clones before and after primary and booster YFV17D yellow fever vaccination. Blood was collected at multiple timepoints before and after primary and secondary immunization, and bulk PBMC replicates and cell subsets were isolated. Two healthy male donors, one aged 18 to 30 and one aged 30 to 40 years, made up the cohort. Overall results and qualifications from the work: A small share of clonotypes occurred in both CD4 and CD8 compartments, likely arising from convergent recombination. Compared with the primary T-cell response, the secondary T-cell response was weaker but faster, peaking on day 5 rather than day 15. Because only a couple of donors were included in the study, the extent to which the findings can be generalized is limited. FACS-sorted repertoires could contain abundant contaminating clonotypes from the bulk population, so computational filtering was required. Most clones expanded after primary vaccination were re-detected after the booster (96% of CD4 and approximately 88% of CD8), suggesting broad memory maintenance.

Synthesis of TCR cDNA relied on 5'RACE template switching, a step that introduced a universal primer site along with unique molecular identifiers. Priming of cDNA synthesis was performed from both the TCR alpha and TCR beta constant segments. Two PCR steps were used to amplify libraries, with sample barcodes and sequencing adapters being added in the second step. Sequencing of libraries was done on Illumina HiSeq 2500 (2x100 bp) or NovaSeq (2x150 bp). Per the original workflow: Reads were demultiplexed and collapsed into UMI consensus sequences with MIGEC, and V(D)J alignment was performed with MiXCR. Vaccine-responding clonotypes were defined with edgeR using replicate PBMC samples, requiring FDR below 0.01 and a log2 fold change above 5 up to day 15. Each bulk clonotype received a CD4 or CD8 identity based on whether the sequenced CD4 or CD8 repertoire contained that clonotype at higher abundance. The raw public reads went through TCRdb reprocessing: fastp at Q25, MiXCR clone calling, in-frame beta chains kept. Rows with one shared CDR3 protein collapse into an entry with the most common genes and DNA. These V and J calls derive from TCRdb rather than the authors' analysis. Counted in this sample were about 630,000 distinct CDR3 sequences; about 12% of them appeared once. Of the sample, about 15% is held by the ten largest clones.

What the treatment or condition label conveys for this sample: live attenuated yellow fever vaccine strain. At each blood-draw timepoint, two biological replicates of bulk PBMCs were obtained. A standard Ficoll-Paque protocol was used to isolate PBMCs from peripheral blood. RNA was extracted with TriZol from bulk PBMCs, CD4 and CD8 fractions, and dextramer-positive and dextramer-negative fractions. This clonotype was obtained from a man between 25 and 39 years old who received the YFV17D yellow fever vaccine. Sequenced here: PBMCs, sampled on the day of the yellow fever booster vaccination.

The bases are TGTGCCAGCAGCATAAGACTAGCCGGGCTGGGCGAGCAGTACTTC. Its translation reads: CASSIRLAGLGEQYF. The sequence joins TRBV12-3 or TRBV12-4 to TRBJ2-7; TRBD2 fits 7 bases in the junction. The CDR3 goes from the cysteine to the phenylalanine over 15 residues. This entry keeps only the CDR3 DNA: 45 bases, framed from base 1. At the junction V is shortened by 6 bases and J by 6 bases; bases outside the gene matches: 14.